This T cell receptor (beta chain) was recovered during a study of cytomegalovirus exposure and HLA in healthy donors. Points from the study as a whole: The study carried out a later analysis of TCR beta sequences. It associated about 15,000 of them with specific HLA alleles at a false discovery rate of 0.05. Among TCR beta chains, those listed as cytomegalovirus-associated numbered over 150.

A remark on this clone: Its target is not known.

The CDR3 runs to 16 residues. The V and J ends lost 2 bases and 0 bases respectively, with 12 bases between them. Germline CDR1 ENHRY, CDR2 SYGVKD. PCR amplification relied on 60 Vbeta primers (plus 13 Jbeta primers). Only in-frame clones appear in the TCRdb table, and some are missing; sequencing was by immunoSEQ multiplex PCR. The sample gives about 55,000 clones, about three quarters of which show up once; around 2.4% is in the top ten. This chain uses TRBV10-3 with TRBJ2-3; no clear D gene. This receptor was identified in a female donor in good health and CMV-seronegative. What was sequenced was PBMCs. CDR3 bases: TGTGCCATCAGTGAGGTTAGCAGAACTAGCACAGATACGCAGTATTTT. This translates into CAISEVSRTSTDTQYF.